This T cell receptor beta chain is drawn from a study of T cell responses to AZD1222 COVID-19 vaccine. Study-wide points: Nearly half of spike-specific TCRs reportedly go after variant regions that carry no mutations.

The data were produced by immunoSEQ multiplex PCR, yet TCRdb's version contains in-frame clones alone and is incomplete. The profile covers about 86,000 clones, with around 88% appearing a single time and 10% taken by the ten largest. This clone has just a few counts. Its specificity is unknown. The J segment lost 6 bases and the V segment lost 4 bases, leaving 6 bases of the junction unmatched. The germline V gene encodes CDR1 LGHNA and CDR2 YSLEER. The CDR3 has 14 amino acids. The chain uses TRBV4-3 and TRBJ2-7; 10 nucleotides agree with TRBD2. The sequence was collected from an adult in good health. The source material was peripheral blood, sampled on day 0 of MenACWY control vaccination. Here the CDR3 reads CASSPSGGAIEQYF. The DNA of the CDR3 is TGCGCCAGCAGCCCAAGCGGGGGGGCCATCGAGCAGTACTTC.